This TCR beta chain was captured in a study of cytomegalovirus exposure and HLA in healthy donors. The ends were cut back, 0 bases at V and 5 bases at J, with 19 bases in the middle. The germline V gene has CDR1 LNHNV and CDR2 YYDKDF (reference sequence). The CDR3 has 17 residues. Researchers ran the PCR with 60 Vbeta and 13 Jbeta primers. Sequenced by immunoSEQ multiplex PCR; TCRdb stores in-frame clones only, minus some. Seen in this sample are 100,000 to 150,000 clones; the ten most common clones hold 1.6%. The clonotype was recovered from a woman between 35 and 50 years old in good health and CMV-seropositive. The sequencing sample was made of PBMCs. This rearrangement joins TRBV15 to TRBJ1-2, with no clear D. CDR3 protein: CATSRDEAGVLQYGYTF. For the CDR3, the DNA is TGTGCCACCAGCAGAGATGAGGCGGGAGTACTTCAATATGGCTACACCTTC. Using reference TRBV15 and TRBJ1-2 for the parts outside the CDR3, the full variable domain is DAMVIQNPRYQVTQFGKPVTLSCSQTLNHNVMYWYQQKSSQAPKLLFHYYDKDFNNEADTPDNFQSRRPNTSFCFLDIRSPGLGDTAMYLCATSRDEAGVLQYGYTFGSGTRLTVV.